Following are 30 T cell receptor beta chains from one sample sequenced in a study of T-cell reconstitution after alpha-beta-depleted transplantation in children. Molecular barcoding with unique molecular identifiers was used for the TCRbeta library. TCRdb called the PCR reads again in MiXCR, with one record for every CDR3 protein. This table has around 600,000 distinct CDR3 sequences, approximately 22% appearing once. The sample was PBMCs, mostly from graft donor cells, taken 360 days after TCRalphabeta/CD19-depleted stem cell transplant. The receptors originated from a boy in the first two years of life who had a stem cell transplant for acute myeloid leukemia, so the T cells may come from the graft donor.

The gene calls are TRBV7-3 and TRBJ2-2; possibly TRBD1 for D (5 bases). V lost 2 bases and J 7 bases, leaving 14 bases between the germline ends. This CDR3 is built from 15 residues. Per germline, CDR1 SGHTA and CDR2 FQGTGA. For the CDR3, the DNA is TGTGCCAGCAGCTTAGACAGCCTGGGTGGCGGGGAGCTGTTTTTT. Protein sequence: CASSLDSLGGGELFF.

The table lists this clonotype with many counts. J is TRBJ2-7 and V is TRBV20-1, with 7 nucleotides matching TRBD1. V was clipped by 6 bases and J by 0 bases; unmatched bases: 11. Germline values: CDR1 DFQATT, CDR2 SNEGSKA (reference sequence). The CDR3 contains 15 residues. This CDR3 is CSAPDLTGPSYEQYF. CDR3 DNA sequence: TGCAGTGCCCCAGACCTGACAGGGCCCTCCTACGAGCAGTACTTC.

The V call is TRBV7-2, the J call TRBJ2-7; 11 positions agree with TRBD1. Losses at the gene ends were 4 bases for V and 5 bases for J; bases not matched to a gene: 4. The germline V gene has CDR1 SGHTA and CDR2 FQGNSA. The CDR3 runs to 14 residues. The CDR3 DNA sequence: TGTGCCAGCAGCTCTTGGACAGGGGGCGACGAGCAGTACTTC. Residues: CASSSWTGGDEQYF.

This clonotype came up many times. The chain recombines TRBV6-1 with TRBJ2-2; 10 bases are shared with TRBD2. V was pared by 5 bases and J by 5 bases, with 17 bases of the junction left unmatched. The CDR3 spans 19 residues. Per germline, CDR1 MNHNS and CDR2 SASEGT. Here the CDR3 reads CASSTPWGAGGPLTGELFF. DNA for the CDR3: TGTGCCAGCAGTACCCCTTGGGGAGCGGGGGGGCCGCTTACCGGGGAGCTGTTTTTT.

This clonotype was detected many times. The chain couples TRBV7-2 to TRBJ2-2; TRBD2 aligns across 10 bases. V was clipped by 4 bases and J by 1 base; unmatched bases: 3. This CDR3 is 16 amino acids long. Germline assignment: CDR1 SGHTA and CDR2 FQGNSA. The chain's CDR3 is CASSSGLARNTGELFF. DNA of the CDR3: TGTGCCAGCAGCTCGGGACTAGCGAGGAACACCGGGGAGCTGTTTTTT.

The rearrangement uses TRBV25-1 and TRBJ2-5; no clear D. Trimming removed 1 base at V and 4 bases at J, with 4 bases between. CDR1 is MGHDK, CDR2 SYGVNS, per germline. This CDR3 comprises 12 residues. CDR3 sequence reads: CASSEFLETQYF. CDR3 coding DNA: TGTGCCAGCAGTGAATTTTTAGAGACCCAGTACTTC.

The V and J genes are TRBV28 and TRBJ1-1, with unresolved D. The germline V and J ends were trimmed by 3 bases and 0 bases, with 17 bases remaining between them. The CDR3 runs to 17 residues. In germline, CDR1 is MDHEN, CDR2 SYDVKM. The CDR3: CASSFLSPPIMNTEAFF. For the CDR3, the DNA is TGTGCCAGCAGTTTCCTCTCCCCTCCGATCATGAACACTGAAGCTTTCTTT. The whole variable domain, remainder taken from reference TRBV28 and TRBJ1-1, is DVKVTQSSRYLVKRTGEKVFLECVQDMDHENMFWYRQDPGLGLRLIYFSYDVKMKEKGDIPEGYSVSREKKERFSLILESASTNQTSMYLCASSFLSPPIMNTEAFFGQGTRLTVV.

V and J are TRBV13 and TRBJ2-7; the match to TRBD1 covers 8 bases. Germline V gene data show CDR1 as PRHDT and CDR2 as FYEKMQ (reference sequence). This CDR3 is 12 amino acids long. Trimming at V came to 3 bases and at J to 7 bases, leaving 2 bases not matched to a gene. As DNA, the CDR3 is TGTGCCAGCAGCTTCGGACAGGGAGAGCAGTACGTC. Its protein is CASSFGQGEQYV.

This chain uses TRBV18 with TRBJ2-7, with 11 positions matching TRBD1. V trimming: 3 bases; J trimming: 3 bases; junction bases outside the gene matches: 7. The CDR3 length is 16 residues. The V gene's germline CDR1 is KGHSH and CDR2 LQKENI. The DNA of the CDR3 is TGTGCCAGCTCACCGATCGGGACAGGGGGTCTCTACGAGCAGTACGTC. The encoded protein is CASSPIGTGGLYEQYV.

J is TRBJ2-5 and V is TRBV10-2; the D call may be TRBD1 or TRBD2 (5 bases each). Trimming took off 9 bases at V and 4 bases at J, with 9 bases between the two ends. This CDR3 contains 11 residues. Germline CDR1 reads WSHSY; CDR2 reads SAAADI. This chain's CDR3 is CASMRGETQYF. DNA for the CDR3: TGCGCCAGTATGAGGGGAGAGACCCAGTACTTC.

Only a few counts were recorded for this clonotype. The chain uses TRBV10-3 and TRBJ2-3, with 7 bases identical to TRBD2. The CDR3 consists of 13 residues. CDR1 and CDR2 from the germline V gene are ENHRY and SYGVKD. The J segment lost 2 bases and the V segment lost 8 bases, leaving 4 bases of the junction unmatched. The DNA of the CDR3 is TGTGCCATCTCAGGGAGGGTCACAGATACGCAGTATTTT. This translates into CAISGRVTDTQYF.

The chain is built from TRBV12-3 or TRBV12-4 and TRBJ1-1; perhaps TRBD1 as D (5 bases). Trimming took off 8 bases at V and 8 bases at J, with 9 bases between the two ends. The CDR3 spans 10 residues. The CDR3 here is CASGGGEAFF. CDR3 nucleotides: TGTGCCAGCGGTGGGGGGGAAGCTTTCTTT.

This clonotype was picked up a small number of times. The CDR3 loop reads CSASAAASYNEQFF. The CDR3 DNA reads as TGCAGCGCCTCGGCCGCGGCTTCCTACAATGAGCAGTTCTTC. This rearrangement joins TRBV20-1 to TRBJ2-1; D remains ambiguous. The CDR3 runs to 14 residues. Germline V gene data show CDR1 as DFQATT and CDR2 as SNEGSKA (reference sequence).

The CDR3 bases are TGTGCCAGCTCCCAGGGGGCAGGACAGGGGGCTTCCTACGAGCAGTACGTC. Translated, it gives CASSQGAGQGASYEQYV. The chain is built from TRBV18 and TRBJ2-7; 11 nucleotides line up with TRBD1. Germline loops: CDR1 KGHSH, CDR2 LQKENI. J gave up 1 base and V 6 bases, and 11 bases lay outside the gene matches. The CDR3 consists of 17 residues.

The chain is built from TRBV6-2 or TRBV6-3 and TRBJ1-1; 10 bases are a match to TRBD1. The CDR3 is 16 residues long. Germline V lookup: CDR1 MNHEY, CDR2 SVGEGT. J lost 0 bases, V lost 6 bases, and 7 bases had no gene match. The CDR3 here is CASRDRDRGMNTEAFF. CDR3 DNA sequence: TGTGCCAGCAGAGACCGGGACAGGGGTATGAACACTGAAGCTTTCTTT.

This chain connects TRBV9 to TRBJ2-7; 8 positions agree with TRBD1. The germline V gene encodes CDR1 SGDLS and CDR2 YYNGEE. The CDR3 runs to 14 residues. Trimming removed 2 bases from V and 6 bases from J; junction bases left unmatched: 7. The CDR3 DNA reads as TGTGCCAGCAGCGTCGGACAGGGCTGGAGCGAGCAGTACTTC. Encoded protein: CASSVGQGWSEQYF.

This clonotype was detected only a few times. The chain carries TRBV20-1 and TRBJ1-6, with TRBD1 as a possible D gene (5 bases). Germline CDR1 is DFQATT and CDR2 is SNEGSKA (reference sequence). The CDR3 sequence is 12 residues long. The V gene lost 4 bases and the J gene lost 7 bases, with 8 bases spanning the gap. The CDR3: CSAKWGNSPLHF. CDR3 sequence (DNA): TGCAGTGCTAAATGGGGGAATTCACCCCTCCACTTT.

This clonotype was seen at least ten times. V usage is TRBV19 and J usage is TRBJ1-5, with D unresolved. Deletions cut 7 bases from V and 3 bases from J, with 7 bases between. The CDR3 has 12 amino acids. Germline loops: CDR1 LNHDA, CDR2 SQIVND (reference sequence). The CDR3 nucleotides read TGTGCCAGTAAACAGCCCAATCAGCCCCAGCATTTT. Protein product: CASKQPNQPQHF.

This clonotype has only a few counts. V gene TRBV27 combines with J gene TRBJ1-1; TRBD1 might be the D (6 bases). V was clipped by 4 bases and J by 5 bases, with 17 bases between them. Germline V gene lookup returns CDR1 MNHEY and CDR2 SMNVEV (reference sequence). The CDR3 is 15 amino acids. CDR3 bases: TGTGCCAGCAGTTCCAGGCCAGGGGCAAAAACTGAAGCTTTCTTT. Translation: CASSSRPGAKTEAFF.

The chain couples TRBV6-2 or TRBV6-3 to TRBJ1-5, with D possibly being TRBD1 (6 bases). Germline V gene lookup returns CDR1 MNHEY and CDR2 SVGEGT. The ends were cut back, 7 bases at V and 11 bases at J, with 15 bases in the middle. This CDR3 contains 12 residues. The CDR3 DNA sequence: TGTGCCAGCAACGGACAGCTTCGGGCCCAGCATTTT. Encoded protein: CASNGQLRAQHF.

This clonotype showed up many times. This chain joins TRBV20-1 and TRBJ2-4, with D uncertain. Germline V lookup: CDR1 DFQATT, CDR2 SNEGSKA (reference sequence). V shed 6 bases and J shed 0 bases, with 9 bases lying between them. There are 13 residues in the CDR3. The CDR3 here is CSAFILAKNIQYF. The DNA of the CDR3 is TGCAGTGCCTTCATTCTAGCCAAAAACATTCAGTACTTC.

J is TRBJ2-2 and V is TRBV12-3 or TRBV12-4; 9 bases match TRBD1. The V gene end was trimmed by 8 bases and the J gene end by 3 bases; junction bases not matched to a gene: 4. The CDR3 spans 14 residues. The CDR3 sequence is CASWWTGDTGELFF. CDR3 nucleotides: TGTGCCAGCTGGTGGACAGGGGACACCGGGGAGCTGTTTTTT.

This clonotype was detected ten times or more. CDR3 sequence reads: CASSYGAGLETQYF. CDR3 bases: TGTGCCAGCAGTTACGGGGCAGGGCTGGAGACCCAGTACTTC. The gene calls are TRBV6-5 and TRBJ2-5; possibly TRBD1 for D (5 bases). The V end lost 2 bases, the J end lost 5 bases, and 12 bases lay between the germline ends. The CDR3 has 14 amino acids. The germline V gene encodes CDR1 MNHEY and CDR2 SVGAGI.

The CDR3 sequence: CASSLGTLRAGELFF. The DNA of the CDR3 is TGTGCCAGCAGTCTGGGGACACTCAGGGCCGGGGAGCTGTTTTTT. This chain joins TRBV28 and TRBJ2-2, with a possible D match to TRBD1 (6 bases). Deletions cut 5 bases from V and 6 bases from J, with 16 bases between. Germline-derived CDR1 and CDR2 are MDHEN and SYDVKM. The CDR3 contains 15 residues.

The genes are TRBV7-2 and TRBJ2-7; no definite D call. CDR1 and CDR2 from the germline V gene are SGHTA and FQGNSA. V lost 0 bases, J lost 6 bases, and 6 bases lay in between. CDR3 length: 12 residues. The CDR3, as DNA: TGTGCCAGCAGCTTAGCGATAAGCGAGCAGTACTTC. This codes for CASSLAISEQYF.

The chain has TRBV15 and TRBJ1-1; maybe TRBD1 (5 bases). Trimming took 5 bases from V and 1 from J, leaving 14 bases between them. CDR3 length: 15 amino acids. The germline V gene has CDR1 LNHNV and CDR2 YYDKDF (reference sequence). The CDR3 loop reads CATSVTGAANTEAFF. The CDR3 DNA sequence: TGTGCCACCAGCGTCACAGGTGCCGCGAACACTGAAGCTTTCTTT.

This clonotype has just a few counts. The chain employs TRBV5-4 and TRBJ2-7; possibly TRBD1 or TRBD2 for D (7 bases each). CDR3 length equals 14 residues. Germline CDR1 and CDR2: SGHNT and YYREEE (reference sequence). V lost 4 bases and J 3 bases, leaving 14 bases between the germline ends. Here the CDR3 DNA reads TGTGCCAGCAGCCCGGGGGGACAGAACTACGAGCAGTACTTC. Amino acid sequence: CASSPGGQNYEQYF.

V is TRBV5-6 and J is TRBJ2-1; D gene uncertain. The germline V gene has CDR1 SGHDT and CDR2 YYEEEE. The CDR3 extends over 14 amino acids. Between the trimmed V and J ends, which lost 2 bases and 3 bases, there was a span of 9 bases. CDR3: CASSLMAFYNEQFF. In nucleotides, the CDR3 is TGTGCCAGCAGCTTAATGGCTTTCTACAATGAGCAGTTCTTC.

This clonotype occurred a few times. The gene calls are TRBV12-3 or TRBV12-4 and TRBJ1-2; no clear D gene. V lost 2 bases to trimming and J lost 2 bases, with 9 bases between them. This CDR3 spans 14 amino acids. The CDR3, as DNA: TGTGCCAGCAGTTTACCTGATGGCAACTATGGCTACACCTTC. It encodes CASSLPDGNYGYTF.

This clonotype was counted only a few times. This chain links TRBV30 with TRBJ1-5; the D is unclear. This CDR3 is 13 amino acids long. V dropped 0 bases and J dropped 4 bases, with 7 bases sitting between them. The V gene's germline CDR1 is GTSNPN and CDR2 SVGIG (reference sequence). In DNA form, the CDR3 reads TGTGCCTGGAGTGTCAACCGTAATCAGCCCCAGCATTTT. Translation gives CAWSVNRNQPQHF.